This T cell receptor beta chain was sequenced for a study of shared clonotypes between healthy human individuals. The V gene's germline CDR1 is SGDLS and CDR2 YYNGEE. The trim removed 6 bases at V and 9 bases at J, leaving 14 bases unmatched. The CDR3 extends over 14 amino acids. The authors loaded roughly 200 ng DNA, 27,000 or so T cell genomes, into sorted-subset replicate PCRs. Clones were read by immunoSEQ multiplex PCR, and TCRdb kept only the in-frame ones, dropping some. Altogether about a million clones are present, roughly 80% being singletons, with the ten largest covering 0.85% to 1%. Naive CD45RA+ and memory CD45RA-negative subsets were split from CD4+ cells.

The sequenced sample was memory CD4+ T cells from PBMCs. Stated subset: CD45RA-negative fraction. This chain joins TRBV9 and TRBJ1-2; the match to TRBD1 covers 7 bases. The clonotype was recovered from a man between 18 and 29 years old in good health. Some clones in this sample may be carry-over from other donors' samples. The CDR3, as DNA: TGTGCCAGCACCACAGTTATGGCAGGGGGGAGCTACACCTTC. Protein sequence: CASTTVMAGGSYTF.